This TCR beta chain was sequenced for a study of blood T cell repertoires in COVID-19. About the study: Sites across the United States, Italy and Spain contributed samples from acute and convalescent COVID-19.

With 5 bases clipped from V and 7 bases from J, the junction kept 12 bases outside the gene matches. This CDR3 contains 15 residues. CDR1 is SGHRS and CDR2 is YFSETQ in the germline V gene. In the study's own analysis: Reference gene primer amplification gave nucleated cell count estimates. This table comes from immunoSEQ multiplex PCR, and its TCRdb copy is limited to in-frame clones, with some not included. Clone size and V and J calls were adopted from that table, with D and trimming inferred from the DNA. The repertoire holds around 200,000 clones, with about nine tenths as singletons. This chain joins TRBV5-1 and TRBJ2-3; 8 nucleotides match TRBD1. The TCR was taken from a man younger than 35 with active or convalescent COVID-19. Sequencing input: peripheral blood. This CDR3 is CASSQGKGQVNTQYF. CDR3 DNA: TGCGCCAGCAGTCAAGGGAAGGGACAGGTCAATACGCAGTATTTT.